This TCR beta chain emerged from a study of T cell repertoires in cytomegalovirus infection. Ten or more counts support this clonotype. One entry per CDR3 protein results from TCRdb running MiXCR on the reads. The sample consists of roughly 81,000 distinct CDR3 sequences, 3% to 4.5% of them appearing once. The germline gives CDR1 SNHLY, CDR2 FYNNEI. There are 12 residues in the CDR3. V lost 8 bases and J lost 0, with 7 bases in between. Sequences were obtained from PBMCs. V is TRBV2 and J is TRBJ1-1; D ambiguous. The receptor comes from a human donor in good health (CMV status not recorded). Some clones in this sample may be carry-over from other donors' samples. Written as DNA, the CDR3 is TGTGCCAGCGGTAAGATGAACACTGAAGCTTTCTTT. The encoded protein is CASGKMNTEAFF.